This TCR beta chain was retrieved from a study of human T cells and chemical hapten exposure. TCRdb reprocessed the RACE reads with MiXCR, giving one entry per CDR3 protein. The sample has fewer than 85,000 distinct CDR3 sequences, 9.5% to 13% seen once. Germline V CDR1 and CDR2: MDHEN, SYDVKM. CDR3 size: 17 residues. V was cut by 2 bases and J by 3 bases, with 20 bases left in between. This clonotype was seen at least ten times. Noted time point: patch test 2, 6 weeks after DPC sensitization. Treatment noted: therapeutic diphenylcyclopropenone sensitization with weekly scalp DPC. This TCR derives from a woman in her thirties with alopecia areata. Some clones in this sample may be carry-over from other donors' samples. The sequenced sample was whole blood, obtained in connection with sensitization to the hapten diphenylcyclopropenone (DPC). The chain combines TRBV28 with TRBJ2-7; the D gene is possibly TRBD1 (6 bases). The CDR3 loop reads CASSLPHPGHQIYEQYF. CDR3 sequence (DNA): TGTGCCAGCAGTTTACCCCATCCGGGACATCAGATCTACGAGCAGTACTTC.